Listed here are 21 T cell receptor beta chains from one sample, sequenced in a study of cytomegalovirus exposure and HLA in healthy donors. The PCR ran on 60 Vbeta and 13 Jbeta primers. Repertoires were generated with immunoSEQ multiplex PCR, while TCRdb's copy carries only in-frame clones and drops some. The sample has 150,000 to 200,000 clones, 60% to 80% seen once. Sample: PBMCs. All receptors derive from a middle-aged man in good health and CMV-seropositive.

This chain uses TRBV18 with TRBJ1-1; a possible D gene is TRBD1 (6 bases). Germline loops: CDR1 KGHSH, CDR2 LQKENI. Trimming took 4 bases from V and 0 from J, leaving 12 bases between them. The CDR3 totals 15 residues. CDR3 amino acids: CASSLNGQMNTEAFF. The CDR3 DNA sequence: TGTGCCAGCTCACTTAATGGACAGATGAACACTGAAGCTTTCTTT.

This clone came up a few times. J is TRBJ1-2 and V is TRBV6-1; 7 bases are shared with TRBD1. This CDR3 is built from 13 residues. The V and J ends lost 3 bases and 8 bases, in that order; junction bases with no gene match: 6. Germline values: CDR1 MNHNS, CDR2 SASEGT. CDR3 protein: CASSDTGAGGYTF. The CDR3, as DNA: TGTGCCAGCAGTGATACAGGGGCGGGAGGCTACACCTTC.

The V and J genes are TRBV7-6 and TRBJ2-1, with D perhaps matching TRBD2 (7 bases). V dropped 4 bases and J dropped 4 bases, with 11 bases sitting between them. CDR3 length: 14 residues. Germline CDR1 and CDR2: SGHVS and FNYEAQ. The CDR3 reads CASSSGGPYNEQFF. CDR3 coding DNA: TGTGCCAGCAGCTCCGGGGGGCCTTACAATGAGCAGTTCTTC.

With respect to this clone: This sample includes further DNA sequences coding for the same CDR3. The chain links TRBV20-1 to TRBJ1-2, with D unclear. Germline CDR1 reads DFQATT; CDR2 reads SNEGSKA (reference sequence). Between the trimmed V and J ends, which lost 4 bases and 8 bases, there was a span of 8 bases. This CDR3 spans 10 amino acids. The CDR3 DNA reads TGCAGTGCTACAGGAGGGGGCTACACCTTC. It is translated as CSATGGGYTF.

This clone has just a few counts. This chain links TRBV6-6 with TRBJ1-3, with D perhaps TRBD1 (5 bases). The germline CDR1 and CDR2 sequences are MNHNY and SVGAGI (reference sequence). The CDR3 consists of 15 residues. V was clipped by 8 bases and J by 0 bases, with 14 bases between them. CDR3 sequence reads: CASRIRQGSGNTIYF. The CDR3 coding sequence is TGTGCCAGCCGAATCCGGCAGGGCTCTGGAAACACCATATATTTT.

This clone was seen a single time. The gene calls are TRBV2 and TRBJ1-2; D possibly corresponds to TRBD1 (6 bases). The CDR3 totals 13 residues. Germline V CDR1 and CDR2: SNHLY, FYNNEI. V was shortened by 5 bases and J by 8 bases, with 15 bases between the two germline ends. CDR3: CASSSRQVGGYTF. In DNA, the CDR3 is TGTGCCAGCAGTAGCCGACAGGTCGGCGGCTACACCTTC.

This clone was picked up a small number of times. The rearrangement joins TRBV27 to TRBJ2-3; D might be TRBD2 (7 bases). Germline V gives CDR1 MNHEY, CDR2 SMNVEV (reference sequence). The ends were cut back, 7 bases at V and 5 bases at J, with 19 bases in the middle. This CDR3 is 15 amino acids long. The CDR3 DNA follows: TGTGCCAGCACCCCGTGGGGGGAGGGGGGAGATACGCAGTATTTT. Translating it yields CASTPWGEGGDTQYF.

The chain recombines TRBV5-8 with TRBJ1-5; tentative D call: TRBD1 (6 bases). V gave up 1 base and J gave up 7 bases, with 12 bases separating them. The germline V gene has CDR1 SGHTS and CDR2 YDEGEE. The CDR3 contains 14 residues. The CDR3 sequence: CASSLNRGGQPQHF. The CDR3 nucleotides are TGTGCCAGCAGCTTGAACAGAGGGGGACAGCCCCAGCATTTT.

The genes are TRBV28 and TRBJ1-2; a weak D match, TRBD1 (5 bases). With 8 bases removed from V and 4 bases from J, the gap between germline ends came to 14 bases. This CDR3 is 13 amino acids long. CDR1 and CDR2 (germline): MDHEN, SYDVKM. The chain's CDR3 is CASSDRSIYGYTF. CDR3 nucleotides: TGTGCCAGCTCCGACAGAAGCATCTATGGCTACACCTTC.

V gene TRBV4-1 combines with J gene TRBJ2-1, with 11 bases identical to TRBD2. The junction had 4 bases not matched to a gene; V was cut back by 3 bases and J by 0 bases. Germline V CDR1 and CDR2: MGHRA, YSYEKL. CDR3 size: 17 residues. The CDR3 region has the DNA TGCGCCAGCAGCCAGGCGACTAGCGGGGTCTCCTACAATGAGCAGTTCTTC. Its protein product is CASSQATSGVSYNEQFF.

The J gene is TRBJ2-5, the V gene TRBV5-1, with a possible D match to TRBD1 (5 bases). Germline CDR1 is SGHRS and CDR2 is YFSETQ. Trimming removed 0 bases at V and 1 base at J, with 13 bases between. The CDR3 runs 16 residues. The CDR3 here is CASSLVGASIQETQYF. CDR3 nucleotides: TGCGCCAGCAGCTTGGTAGGGGCCAGCATCCAAGAGACCCAGTACTTC. Full variable domain (remainder filled in from reference TRBV5-1 and TRBJ2-5): KAGVTQTPRYLIKTRGQQVTLSCSPISGHRSVSWYQQTPGQGLQFLFEYFSETQRNKGNFPGRFSGRQFSNSRSEMNVSTLELGDSALYLCASSLVGASIQETQYFGPGTRLLVL.

This clone has only a few counts. The chain employs TRBV2 and TRBJ1-6, with TRBD1 identical over 11 bases. The CDR3 has 15 residues. The germline V gene has CDR1 SNHLY and CDR2 FYNNEI. After removal of 4 bases from V and 14 bases from J, the junction contained 10 bases not matched to a gene. CDR3 protein: CASSGTGQGAKALHF. The CDR3 nucleotides are TGTGCCAGCAGTGGCACCGGACAGGGGGCGAAGGCCCTCCACTTT.

The gene calls are TRBV20-1 and TRBJ1-1; perhaps TRBD1 as D (6 bases). This CDR3 comprises 10 residues. Germline V gene data show CDR1 as DFQATT and CDR2 as SNEGSKA (reference sequence). Written as DNA, the CDR3 is TGCAGGGGGGACACCAATGAAGCTTTCTTT. Encoded protein: CRGDTNEAFF.

This chain uses TRBV9 with TRBJ1-4; TRBD1 matches 9 bases. Germline loops: CDR1 SGDLS, CDR2 YYNGEE. Trimming took 2 bases from V and 8 from J; bases not matched to a gene: 7. The length of the CDR3 is 15 residues. CDR3 in amino acids: CASSVTGGAQEKLFF. As DNA, the CDR3 is TGTGCCAGCAGCGTCACAGGGGGCGCACAGGAAAAACTGTTTTTT.

This clone was observed a single time. The V and J genes are TRBV27 and TRBJ1-4; D remains unclear. Germline CDR1 and CDR2: MNHEY and SMNVEV (reference sequence). The CDR3 totals 15 residues. Trimming cost V 3 bases and J 0 bases, with 8 bases left between them. The CDR3 DNA follows: TGTGCCAGCAGTTTTACATCTCCAACTAATGAAAAACTGTTTTTT. It specifies CASSFTSPTNEKLFF.

V and J are TRBV7-2 and TRBJ2-5, with 8 bases identical to TRBD2. This CDR3 region has 16 residues. Per germline, CDR1 SGHTA and CDR2 FQGNSA. With V trimmed by 5 bases and J by 2 bases, 10 bases remained unmatched. CDR3 sequence reads: CASSLGTSVGQETQYF. Here the CDR3 DNA reads TGTGCCAGCAGCCTTGGGACTAGTGTGGGGCAAGAGACCCAGTACTTC. The full variable domain, completed using reference TRBV7-2 and TRBJ2-5, is GAGVSQSPSNKVTEKGKDVELRCDPISGHTALYWYRQSLGQGLEFLIYFQGNSAPDKSGLPSDRFSAERTGGSVSTLTIQRTQQEDSAVYLCASSLGTSVGQETQYFGPGTRLLVL.

V gene TRBV5-4 combines with J gene TRBJ2-2; tentatively, D is TRBD2 (6 bases). V lost 0 bases, J lost 4 bases, and 13 bases lay in between. Germline loops: CDR1 SGHNT, CDR2 YYREEE (reference sequence). This CDR3 has 16 residues. DNA of the CDR3: TGTGCCAGCAGCTTGGGGGGGGTTAAGGGCACCGGGGAGCTGTTTTTT. This sequence encodes CASSLGGVKGTGELFF. Looking up the rest from reference TRBV5-4 and TRBJ2-2 gives the full variable domain: ETGVTQSPTHLIKTRGQQVTLRCSSQSGHNTVSWYQQALGQGPQFIFQYYREEENGRGNFPPRFSGLQFPNYSSELNVNALELDDSALYLCASSLGGVKGTGELFFGEGSRLTVL.

This clone was observed a few times. The chain carries TRBV19 and TRBJ2-1; tentative D call: TRBD1 (5 bases). The ends were cut back, 5 bases at V and 0 bases at J, with 11 bases in the middle. The CDR3 has 15 amino acids. Germline CDR1 and CDR2: LNHDA and SQIVND (reference sequence). For the CDR3, the DNA is TGTGCCAGTAGTTACCAGGGCAGCTCCTACAATGAGCAGTTCTTC. Translation: CASSYQGSSYNEQFF.

The rearrangement links TRBV11-1 to TRBJ2-3; TRBD1 aligns across 8 bases. The CDR3 is made up of 17 amino acids. CDR1 and CDR2 from the germline V gene are SGHAT and FQDESV (reference sequence). V shed 1 base, J shed 0 bases, and the junction held 6 bases outside the gene matches. The CDR3 is CASSLVRDRFSTDTQYF. The CDR3 DNA is TGTGCCAGCAGCTTAGTACGGGACAGGTTCAGCACAGATACGCAGTATTTT.

Sample share makes this clone medium-sized. The rearrangement links TRBV27 to TRBJ1-6, with 10 nucleotides matching TRBD1. The J segment lost 8 bases and the V segment lost 3 bases, leaving 7 bases of the junction unmatched. CDR1 MNHEY and CDR2 SMNVEV come from the germline V gene (reference sequence). The CDR3 is made up of 16 amino acids. CDR3 protein: CASSFGTGDGHSPLHF. In nucleotides, the CDR3 is TGTGCCAGCAGTTTCGGGACAGGGGATGGGCATTCACCCCTCCACTTT.

V gene TRBV7-2 combines with J gene TRBJ2-5, with 12 bases aligning to TRBD2. The V gene end was trimmed by 3 bases and the J gene end by 1 base; junction bases not matched to a gene: 6. In germline, CDR1 is SGHTA, CDR2 FQGNSA. The CDR3 has 17 amino acids. The CDR3 region has the DNA TGTGCCAGCAGCTTTTTTGGACTAGCGGGACTCCAAGAGACCCAGTACTTC. As protein: CASSFFGLAGLQETQYF. The full variable domain, completed using reference TRBV7-2 and TRBJ2-5, is GAGVSQSPSNKVTEKGKDVELRCDPISGHTALYWYRQSLGQGLEFLIYFQGNSAPDKSGLPSDRFSAERTGGSVSTLTIQRTQQEDSAVYLCASSFFGLAGLQETQYFGPGTRLLVL.